This T cell receptor (beta chain) was sequenced for a study of blood T cell repertoires in COVID-19. Study context: Material from acute and convalescent COVID-19 was sourced from the United States, Italy and Spain. T cells, B-cell-depleted T cells, or PBMCs supplied cDNA or gDNA.

Trimming cost V 2 bases and J 8 bases; bases outside gene matches: 6. Per the germline V gene, CDR1 is MNHEY and CDR2 is SMNVEV (reference sequence). CDR3 length equals 15 residues. Original analysis: Reference gene primer amplification gave estimated nucleated cell counts. Repertoires were generated with immunoSEQ multiplex PCR, while TCRdb's copy carries only in-frame clones and drops some. That table gives V, J and clone size, and the DNA gave D and trimming. Here the sample spans roughly 87,000 clones, less than 80% being singletons. This sequence was found in a woman between 45 and 60 years old with acute or convalescent COVID-19. The V call is TRBV27, the J call TRBJ1-2; 12 positions match TRBD1. The sequencing sample was made of peripheral blood. CDR3 in DNA: TGTGCCAGCAGTTTAGGGACAGGGGGCGCAGGGGGCTACACCTTC. Translation gives CASSLGTGGAGGYTF.